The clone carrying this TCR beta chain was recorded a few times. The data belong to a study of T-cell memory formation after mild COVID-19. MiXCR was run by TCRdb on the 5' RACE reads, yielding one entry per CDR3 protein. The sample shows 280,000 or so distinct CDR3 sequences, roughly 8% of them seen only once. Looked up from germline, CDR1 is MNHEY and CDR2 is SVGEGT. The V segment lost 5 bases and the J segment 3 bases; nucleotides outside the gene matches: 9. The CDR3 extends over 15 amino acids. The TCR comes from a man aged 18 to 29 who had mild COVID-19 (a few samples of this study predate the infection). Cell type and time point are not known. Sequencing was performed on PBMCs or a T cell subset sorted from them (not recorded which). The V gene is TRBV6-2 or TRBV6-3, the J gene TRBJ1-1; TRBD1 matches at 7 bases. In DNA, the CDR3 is TGTGCCAGCAGTCAAGGGGGCGGCGTTTACACTGAAGCTTTCTTT. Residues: CASSQGGGVYTEAFF.